Given below is one T cell receptor beta chain in context. Its antigen is not known. The sample originates from a study of OX40 agonist ivuxolimab in advanced cancers. In the study overall: Dose-escalation patients had hepatocellular carcinoma, melanoma, renal cell or head and neck cancer. Earlier anti-PD-1, anti-PD-L1 or anti-CTLA-4 therapy was permitted; around 40% had received some.

Germline V lookup: CDR1 SGHNT, CDR2 YYREEE (reference sequence). This CDR3 region has 15 residues. The V and J ends lost 0 bases and 3 bases, in that order; junction bases with no gene match: 4. The table came from immunoSEQ multiplex PCR; TCRdb's copy has only in-frame clones and leaves some out. The sample includes 55,000 to 60,000 clones, roughly 84% of them seen just once. Points from the study as a whole: Still undetermined is the antigen specificity of the expanded peripheral T cells. The study found among the lowest clonal expansion in partial responders at 0.1-3.0 mg/kg.

The TCR comes from an adult with an advanced solid tumor such as melanoma, head and neck, liver or kidney cancer. V gene TRBV5-4 combines with J gene TRBJ1-2; 8 bases fit TRBD1. The sample consisted of CD4+ or CD8+ T cells sorted from blood, taken in a trial of the OX40 agonist ivuxolimab. DNA for the CDR3: TGTGCCAGCAGCTTGGCCCCAGGGGGCGACTATGGCTACACCTTC. Encoded protein: CASSLAPGGDYGYTF.